The 2 T cell receptor beta chains in this list originate from one sample, sequenced in a study of healthy donors' naive CD4 and CD8 T cells. Starting from around 500 ng of total RNA, TCR libraries were made with linear amplification. TCRdb reprocessed the reads via MiXCR and lists one record per CDR3 protein. The sample includes about 180,000 distinct CDR3 sequences, nearly 75% of them seen just once. The sequencing sample was made of naive CD4+ and CD8+ T cells sorted from blood, pooled from several donors. The receptor set was obtained from a pool of human donors in good health; the sample pools cells from several healthy donors.

V is TRBV11-1 and J is TRBJ2-2; D is undetermined. The V end was cut by 1 base, the J end by 0 bases, with 3 bases between. This CDR3 has 14 residues. Germline V gene lookup returns CDR1 SGHAT and CDR2 FQDESV (reference sequence). The CDR3 DNA reads as TGTGCCAGCAGCTTAGACCCGAACACCGGGGAGCTGTTTTTT. This sequence encodes CASSLDPNTGELFF.

The chain recombines TRBV29-1 with TRBJ2-7; the match to TRBD2 covers 11 bases. The trim removed 4 bases at V and 3 bases at J, leaving 11 bases unmatched. The CDR3 has 16 amino acids. Germline V gene data show CDR1 as SQVTM and CDR2 as ANQGSEA. The CDR3 region has the DNA TGCAGCGTTGTTACTAGCGGGAGCCGGGAGTTCTACGAGCAGTACTTC. Protein: CSVVTSGSREFYEQYF.